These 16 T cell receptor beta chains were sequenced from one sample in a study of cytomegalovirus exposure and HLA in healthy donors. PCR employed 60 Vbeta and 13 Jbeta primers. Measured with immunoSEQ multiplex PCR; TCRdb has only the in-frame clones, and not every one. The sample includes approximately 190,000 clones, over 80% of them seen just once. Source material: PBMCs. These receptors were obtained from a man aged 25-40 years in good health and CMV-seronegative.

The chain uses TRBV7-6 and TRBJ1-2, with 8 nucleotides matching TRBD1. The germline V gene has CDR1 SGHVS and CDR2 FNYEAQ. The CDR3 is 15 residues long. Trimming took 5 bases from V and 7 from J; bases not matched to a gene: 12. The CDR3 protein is CASSPSEQGGSGYTF. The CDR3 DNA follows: TGTGCCAGCAGCCCATCCGAACAGGGGGGTAGTGGCTACACCTTC.

The CDR3 coding sequence is TGTGCCAGCTCAAGACTAGCGGAAACCTACAATGAGCAGTTCTTC. This gives the protein CASSRLAETYNEQFF. The V call is TRBV9, the J call TRBJ2-1; 9 bases line up with TRBD2. Germline V gene sequence: CDR1 SGDLS, CDR2 YYNGEE. The CDR3 has 15 amino acids. Trimming removed 7 bases from V and 2 bases from J; junction bases left unmatched: 7.

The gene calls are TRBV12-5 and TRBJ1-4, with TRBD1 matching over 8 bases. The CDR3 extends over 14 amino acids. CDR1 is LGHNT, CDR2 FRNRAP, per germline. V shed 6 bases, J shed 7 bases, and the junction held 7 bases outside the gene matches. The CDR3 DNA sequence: TGTGCTAGTGGCCCGGTAGACAGGGGTGAAAAACTGTTTTTT. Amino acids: CASGPVDRGEKLFF.

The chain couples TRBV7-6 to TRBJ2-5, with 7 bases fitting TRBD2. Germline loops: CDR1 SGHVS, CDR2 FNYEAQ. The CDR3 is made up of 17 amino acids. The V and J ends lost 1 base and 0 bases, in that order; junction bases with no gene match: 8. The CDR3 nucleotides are TGTGCCAGCAGCTTAGACGGGGGAGGGGACTACCAAGAGACCCAGTACTTC. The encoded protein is CASSLDGGGDYQETQYF.

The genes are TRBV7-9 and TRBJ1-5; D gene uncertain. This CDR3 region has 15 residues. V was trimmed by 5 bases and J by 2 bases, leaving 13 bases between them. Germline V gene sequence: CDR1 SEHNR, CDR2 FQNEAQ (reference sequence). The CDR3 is CASSPSRGGNQPQHF. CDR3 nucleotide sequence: TGTGCCAGCAGCCCCTCCCGGGGTGGCAATCAGCCCCAGCATTTT.

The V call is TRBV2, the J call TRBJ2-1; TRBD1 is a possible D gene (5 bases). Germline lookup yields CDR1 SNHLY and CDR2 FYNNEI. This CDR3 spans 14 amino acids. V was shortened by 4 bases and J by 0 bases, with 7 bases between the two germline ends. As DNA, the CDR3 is TGTGCCAGCAGTGGACAGCTCTCCTACAATGAGCAGTTCTTC. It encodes CASSGQLSYNEQFF.

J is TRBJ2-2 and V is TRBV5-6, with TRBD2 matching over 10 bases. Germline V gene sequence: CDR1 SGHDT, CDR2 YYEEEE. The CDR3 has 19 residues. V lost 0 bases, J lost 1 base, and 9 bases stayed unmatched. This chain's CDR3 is CASSLVMWTSGMNTGELFF. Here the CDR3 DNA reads TGTGCCAGCAGCTTGGTGATGTGGACTAGCGGAATGAACACCGGGGAGCTGTTTTTT.

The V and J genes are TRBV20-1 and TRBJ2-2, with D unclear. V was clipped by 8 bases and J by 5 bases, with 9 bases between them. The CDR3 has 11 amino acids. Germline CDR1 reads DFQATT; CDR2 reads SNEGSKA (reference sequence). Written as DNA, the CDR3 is TGCAGTACCTCACAAACCGGGGAGCTGTTTTTT. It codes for CSTSQTGELFF.

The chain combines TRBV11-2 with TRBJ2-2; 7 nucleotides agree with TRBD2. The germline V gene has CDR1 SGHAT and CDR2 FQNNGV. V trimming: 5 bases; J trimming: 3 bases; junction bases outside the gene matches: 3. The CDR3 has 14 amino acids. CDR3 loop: CASSPGLDTGELFF. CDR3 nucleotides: TGTGCCAGCAGCCCTGGACTAGACACCGGGGAGCTGTTTTTT.

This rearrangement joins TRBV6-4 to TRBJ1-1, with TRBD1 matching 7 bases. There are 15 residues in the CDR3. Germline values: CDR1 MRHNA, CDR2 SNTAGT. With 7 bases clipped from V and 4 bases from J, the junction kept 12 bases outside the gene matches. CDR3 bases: TGTGCCAGCACCCGGGACAGAGGAGGGACCACTGAAGCTTTCTTT. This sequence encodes CASTRDRGGTTEAFF.

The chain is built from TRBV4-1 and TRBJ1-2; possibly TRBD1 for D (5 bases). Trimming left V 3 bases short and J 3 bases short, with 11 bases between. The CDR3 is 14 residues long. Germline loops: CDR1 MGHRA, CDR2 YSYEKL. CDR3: CASSHGAADYGYTF. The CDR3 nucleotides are TGCGCCAGCAGCCATGGGGCGGCAGACTATGGCTACACCTTC.

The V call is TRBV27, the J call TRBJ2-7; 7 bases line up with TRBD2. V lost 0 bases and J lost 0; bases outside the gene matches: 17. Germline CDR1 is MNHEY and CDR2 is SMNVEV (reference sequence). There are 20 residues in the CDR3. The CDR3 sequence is CASSLSGTNQRDGSSYEQYF. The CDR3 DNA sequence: TGTGCCAGCAGTTTATCGGGGACCAATCAGCGGGACGGGAGCTCCTACGAGCAGTACTTC.

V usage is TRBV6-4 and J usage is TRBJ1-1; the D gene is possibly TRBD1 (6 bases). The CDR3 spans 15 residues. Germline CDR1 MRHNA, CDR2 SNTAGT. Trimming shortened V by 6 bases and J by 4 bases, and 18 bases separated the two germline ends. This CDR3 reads CASRARTRGSTEAFF. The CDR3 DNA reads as TGTGCCAGCAGAGCAAGAACAAGGGGGAGCACTGAAGCTTTCTTT.

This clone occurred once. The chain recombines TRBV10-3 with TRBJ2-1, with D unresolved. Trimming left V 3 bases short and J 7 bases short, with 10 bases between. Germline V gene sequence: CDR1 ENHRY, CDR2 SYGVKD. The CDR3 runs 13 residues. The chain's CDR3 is CAISDLLVNEQFF. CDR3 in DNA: TGTGCCATCAGTGACCTATTAGTTAATGAGCAGTTCTTC.

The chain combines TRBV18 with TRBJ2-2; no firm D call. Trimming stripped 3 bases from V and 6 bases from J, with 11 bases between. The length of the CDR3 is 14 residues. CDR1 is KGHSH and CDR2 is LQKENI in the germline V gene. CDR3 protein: CASSPDSFAGELFF. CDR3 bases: TGTGCCAGCTCACCCGACTCGTTTGCCGGGGAGCTGTTTTTT.

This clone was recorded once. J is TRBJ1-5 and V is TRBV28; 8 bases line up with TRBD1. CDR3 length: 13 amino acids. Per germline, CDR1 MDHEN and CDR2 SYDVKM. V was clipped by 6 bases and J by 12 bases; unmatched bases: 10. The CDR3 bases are TGTGCCAGCAGCGCAGGGGGCAGCTCGTTCCAGCATTTT. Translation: CASSAGGSSFQHF.